This T cell receptor beta chain originates from a study of beta chain features in type 1 diabetes. Overall study results and limits: Shortening that was moderate but significant affected the TCRB CDR3s of Type 1 diabetes patients in all four CD4+ subsets. PCR might favor shorter templates, equally in patients and controls. Overrepresentation of cells with high TCR expression could result from cDNA sequencing.

This clone was counted only a few times. Antigen: not known. It was via CD45RO/CCR7/CD25/CD127/CD95/CD27 that CD4+ naive, central memory, regulatory and stem cell-like memory cells were sorted. Germline V gene lookup returns CDR1 SGHNT and CDR2 YYREEE (reference sequence). The CDR3 consists of 15 residues. Unmatched junction bases numbered 11, after V lost 4 bases and J lost 7 bases. What was sequenced were expressed TCRB transcripts, since all of the isolated RNA had been reverse transcribed. Each sample of naive, central memory or regulatory T cells had, on average, approximately 3.5 million reads. Clones were sequenced by immunoSEQ multiplex PCR, and TCRdb holds only the in-frame ones, with some missing. The table records around 130,000 clones, around 8.8% of them present only once.

This sequence was found in a man younger than 45 with type 1 diabetes. The sequenced material came from central memory CD4+ T cells from blood. The chain uses TRBV5-4 and TRBJ2-1, with TRBD1 identical over 7 bases. Here the CDR3 reads CASSTRDSLANEQFF. The CDR3 region has the DNA TGTGCCAGCAGCACCCGGGACAGTCTAGCAAATGAGCAGTTCTTC.